A single T cell receptor beta chain is shown here with its context. V was cut by 3 bases and J by 12 bases, with 12 bases left in between. CDR3 length equals 12 residues. Germline assignment: CDR1 GTSNPN and CDR2 SVGIG (reference sequence). The data originate from a study of blood T cell repertoires in COVID-19. The overall study: Material from acute and convalescent COVID-19 was sourced from the United States, Italy and Spain. T cells, B-cell-depleted T cells, or PBMCs provided the cDNA or gDNA that served as material.

Study processing details: Amplification of reference gene primers was used by the study to estimate nucleated cell counts. TCRdb keeps only in-frame clones here, not all; method: immunoSEQ multiplex PCR. V, J and clone size derive from that table, while D and trimming were established from the DNA sequence. The table shows 110,000 or so clones, with 88% occurring only once. The gene calls are TRBV30 and TRBJ1-6, with D perhaps matching TRBD1 (5 bases). The TCR originated in a woman aged 70-85 years who had recovered from COVID-19. The sequenced material came from peripheral blood. CDR3 amino acids: CAWSPLGVPLHF. DNA for the CDR3: TGTGCCTGGAGCCCGCTAGGGGTACCCCTCCACTTT.